Listed below are T cell receptor beta chains from one sample, sequenced in a study of T cell responses to AZD1222 COVID-19 vaccine. The repertoire was sequenced with immunoSEQ multiplex PCR; TCRdb's copy has only in-frame clones and lacks some. Found here are some 150,000 clones, 92% of them singletons; the top ten hold around 4.4%. The sequencing here drew on peripheral blood, taken on day 0 of MenACWY control vaccination. Receptor source: an adult in good health. The CDR3 runs from the conserved cysteine through the conserved F or W. Fields, in order: clone size, V gene, J gene, D gene, CDR3 DNA, CDR3 protein. A D gene is named only where the DNA matches it firmly. Expanded clones are given a class, and other clones once, few, many or no size at all.

>NA|TRBV19|TRBJ1-1|NA
TGTGCCAGTACCTATTCGAGCGGCACTGAAGCTTTCTTT
CASTYSSGTEAFF
>once|TRBV7-2|TRBJ1-1|NA
TGTGCCAGCAGCTTAAACGCCCGGGGTGAAGCTTTCTTT
CASSLNARGEAFF
>NA|TRBV18|TRBJ1-4|NA
TGTGCCAGCTCCGCAACGGATAATGAAAAACTGTTTTTT
CASSATDNEKLFF
>NA|TRBV19|TRBJ1-2|NA
TGTGCCAGTAGTATAGATCTCATCCGGGGCCTCTATGGCTACACCTTC
CASSIDLIRGLYGYTF
>once|TRBV12-3/TRBV12-4|TRBJ1-1|TRBD1
TGTGCCAGCAGCGGACAGGTCTACACTGAAGCTTTCTTT
CASSGQVYTEAFF
>NA|TRBV28|TRBJ1-1|NA
TGTGCCAGCAGTTTGGACAAACGGTCTTTCTTT
CASSLDKRSFF
>NA|TRBV7-2|TRBJ1-3|NA
TGTGCCAGCAGCTTACGAGGGGAAGGAAACACCATATATTTT
CASSLRGEGNTIYF
>NA|TRBV7-9|TRBJ2-7|TRBD1
TGTGCCAGCAGCCTGACAGGGGGAGGGTACGAGCAGTACTTC
CASSLTGGGYEQYF
>NA|TRBV27|TRBJ1-1|TRBD1
TGTGCCAGCACAGGCTTCAGGGGGCCGGGGAACACTGAAGCTTTCTTT
CASTGFRGPGNTEAFF
>NA|TRBV3-1/TRBV3-2|TRBJ1-1|NA
TGTGCCAGCAGTTCTTTTACTGGGGAGCGGGCTTTCTTT
CASSSFTGERAFF
>once|TRBV10-3|TRBJ1-6|TRBD1
TGTGCCATCAGACCCGGGACAGGGGGTTCACCCCTCCACTTT
CAIRPGTGGSPLHF
>NA|TRBV11-2|TRBJ2-2|NA
TGTGCCAGCAACCCTCGGGACACCTACACCGGGGAGCTGTTTTTT
CASNPRDTYTGELFF
>NA|TRBV19|TRBJ1-1|TRBD1
TGTGCCAGTAGTGGGACAGCCCTGAACACTGAAGCTTTCTTT
CASSGTALNTEAFF
>once|TRBV6-5|TRBJ2-5|TRBD1
TGTGCCAGCAGTTACCTCACCACGGACAGGGCGGAGACCCAGTACTTC
CASSYLTTDRAETQYF
>NA|TRBV29-1|TRBJ2-5|NA
TGCAGCGTTGATGGGGGATCTCCCGCGGTGGAGACCCAGTACTTC
CSVDGGSPAVETQYF
>NA|TRBV15|TRBJ1-4|TRBD1
TGTGCCACCAGCGGGGGACAGGGGGAAAAACTGTTTTTT
CATSGGQGEKLFF